The clone carrying this TCR beta chain turned up a few times. Its specificity is not known. As for treatment: randomized to nivolumab then ipilimumab (arm A) or the reverse (arm B). The sample comes from a study of sequential checkpoint blockade in melanoma. Study-wide background: TCRβ was sequenced from DNA of approximately 99 pretreatment tumors. Under 25 patients had matched tumor biopsies before treatment and at week 13 after nivolumab or ipilimumab alone.

General study findings and limits: About 30 times likelier clinical benefit followed increased tumor T-cell fraction and clonality.

The method was immunoSEQ multiplex PCR; TCRdb's version includes in-frame clones alone and lacks a portion of them. The table shows 4,000 to 5,000 clones, with roughly a fifth occurring only once. This CDR3 spans 13 amino acids. Germline V CDR1 and CDR2: MNHGY, SAAAGT. The V gene lost 7 bases and the J gene lost 10 bases, with 19 bases spanning the gap. Source: tumor tissue (inferred from file names), taken from a patient given nivolumab and ipilimumab in sequence. The sequence was obtained from a human donor with melanoma. This chain links TRBV6-8 with TRBJ1-1, with D perhaps TRBD1 (5 bases). This CDR3 reads CASTSGPTGGAFF. The CDR3 DNA reads as TGTGCCAGCACTTCCGGACCAACGGGGGGAGCTTTCTTT.